This is a list of T cell receptor beta chains from one sample in a study of T cells in Graves' hyperthyroidism and ophthalmopathy. TCRdb processed the multiplex PCR reads anew with MiXCR; each CDR3 protein has one entry. The sample shows a few hundred thousand distinct CDR3 sequences, around 45% of them seen only once. Sequencing was carried out using peripheral blood or thyroid tissue (not recorded which). Receptor source: an adult woman with Graves' disease, either hyperthyroidism or ophthalmopathy (not recorded which). Both conserved end residues are part of each CDR3. D genes are given only for firm matches. Some rows mark clone size as missing; the rest say once, few, many or name a class of expanded clone.

D	size	V	J	CDR3	DNA
-	many	TRBV5-1	TRBJ2-2	CASSLVAGDTGELFF	TGCGCCAGCAGCTTGGTAGCAGGGGACACCGGGGAGCTGTTTTTT
-	-	TRBV10-3	TRBJ1-5	CAISDGPRQPQHF	TGTGCCATCAGTGATGGTCCGCGACAGCCCCAGCATTTT
-	-	TRBV7-9	TRBJ1-2	CASSRGLAAYGYTF	TGTGCCAGCAGCCGAGGACTAGCCGCCTACGGCTACACCTTC
TRBD1	many	TRBV12-3/TRBV12-4	TRBJ2-7	CASSWGQYYEQYF	TGTGCCAGCAGTTGGGGACAGTACTACGAGCAGTACTTC
-	many	TRBV4-2	TRBJ1-5	CASSYGRKGNQPQHF	TGTGCCAGCAGCTATGGACGGAAAGGCAATCAGCCCCAGCATTTT
TRBD1	-	TRBV5-1	TRBJ1-5	CASSPWDRNQPQHF	TGCGCCAGCAGCCCGTGGGACAGAAATCAGCCCCAGCATTTT
-	-	TRBV20-1	TRBJ1-3	CSARGGDAIYF	TGCAGTGCTAGAGGAGGGGACGCCATATATTTT
-	-	TRBV12-3/TRBV12-4	TRBJ1-5	CASSWPGRNQPQHF	TGTGCCAGCAGTTGGCCGGGACGCAATCAGCCCCAGCATTTT
-	few	TRBV7-3	TRBJ2-5	CASSTRPTQYF	TGTGCCAGCAGCACAAGACCTACCCAGTACTTC
-	many	TRBV12-3/TRBV12-4	TRBJ2-2	CASSSDGELFF	TGTGCCAGCAGTTCAGACGGGGAGCTGTTTTTT
-	-	TRBV6-6	TRBJ1-5	CASSEVGDQPQHF	TGTGCCAGCAGTGAGGTCGGTGATCAGCCCCAGCATTTT
TRBD1	-	TRBV7-2	TRBJ2-7	CASSLFWDRGQYF	TGTGCCAGCAGCTTATTTTGGGACAGGGGGCAGTACTTC
-	-	TRBV6-1	TRBJ2-5	CASSESAGTQETQYF	TGTGCCAGCAGTGAAAGCGCGGGGACCCAAGAGACCCAGTACTTC
-	-	TRBV7-9	TRBJ1-6	CASSSGQLYNSPLHF	TGTGCCAGCAGCTCTGGACAGCTCTATAATTCACCCCTCCACTTT
TRBD1	-	TRBV15	TRBJ1-2	CATSRGRTGYGYTF	TGTGCCACCAGCAGAGGCCGGACAGGCTATGGCTACACCTTC
-	few	TRBV7-6	TRBJ2-5	CASSLAANGNQPQYF	TGTGCCAGCAGCTTAGCAGCGAATGGCAATCAGCCCCAGTACTTC
-	-	TRBV9	TRBJ1-2	CASSEGRERHGYTF	TGTGCCAGCAGCGAGGGCAGGGAGCGTCATGGCTACACCTTC
TRBD1	-	TRBV5-1	TRBJ1-3	CASSWDRGTGNTIYF	TGCGCCAGCAGCTGGGACAGGGGAACTGGAAACACCATATATTTT
-	many	TRBV5-1	TRBJ1-5	CASSPEGGQPQHF	TGTGCCAGCAGCCCGGAGGGGGGTCAGCCCCAGCATTTT
-	-	TRBV20-1	TRBJ2-7	CSAPLDRRSYEQYF	TGCAGTGCCCCCTTGGACCGTCGCTCCTACGAGCAGTACTTC
-	few	TRBV7-9	TRBJ1-4	CASSLGSGPYFEKLFF	TGTGCCAGCAGCTTAGGGTCAGGGCCCTATTTTGAAAAACTGTTTTTT
-	many	TRBV27	TRBJ1-4	CASSWSPTNEKLFF	TGTGCCAGCAGTTGGTCCCCAACTAATGAAAAACTGTTTTTT
-	many	TRBV7-2	TRBJ1-1	CASSLMGASEAFF	TGTGCCAGCAGCTTAATGGGGGCCTCTGAAGCTTTCTTT
-	many	TRBV29-1	TRBJ2-7	CSVERQGGGEQYF	TGCAGCGTTGAACGGCAGGGTGGAGGGGAGCAGTACTTC
TRBD2	many	TRBV20-1	TRBJ2-7	CSANGGLAGSLFSYEQYF	TGCAGTGCTAACGGAGGACTAGCGGGAAGCCTTTTCTCCTACGAGCAGTACTTC
-	many	TRBV7-9	TRBJ1-6	CASSNPRGHGTNNSPLHF	TGTGCCAGCAGCAATCCCAGGGGCCACGGAACGAATAATTCACCCCTCCACTTT
-	-	TRBV29-1	TRBJ1-1	CSAQTGGKAFF	TGCAGCGCCCAGACAGGAGGGAAAGCTTTCTTT
-	-	TRBV29-1	TRBJ2-2	CSVDSYGELFF	TGCAGCGTTGACAGCTACGGGGAGCTGTTTTTT
-	many	TRBV10-3	TRBJ1-2	CAIGTDSYGYTF	TGTGCCATCGGCACAGACAGCTATGGCTACACCTTC